This TCR beta chain appears in the sequencing data of a study of Ad26.COV2.S vaccination and SARS-CoV-2 variants. General study findings and limits: Vaccine recipients showed a spike-specific TCR breadth that was higher than in placebo recipients. Following vaccination, spike-specific CD8+ and CD4+ T cell responses reportedly exhibited substantial breadth. People who got the vaccine or the placebo had similar non-spike TCR breadth.

Produced via immunoSEQ multiplex PCR; TCRdb's table is partial and in-frame only. The sample yields fewer than 100,000 clones, roughly 84% seen once. As to this clone: Its antigen is not known.

The CDR3 runs to 14 residues. Germline CDR1 LGHNT, CDR2 FRNRAP. Trimming pared 1 base from V and 7 bases from J, leaving 14 bases between. The chain is built from TRBV12-5 and TRBJ2-7, with D unresolved. The TCR originated in a human donor who had recovered from COVID-19. The specimen was peripheral blood, collected after recovery from COVID-19. The CDR3 spells CASGLETRSDEQYF. The CDR3 DNA reads TGTGCTAGTGGTTTGGAGACACGGTCTGATGAGCAGTACTTC.